This TCR beta chain comes out of a study of blood T cell repertoires in COVID-19. On the study more broadly: From T cells, B-cell-depleted T cells, or PBMCs came the material, which was cDNA or gDNA.

The CDR3 sequence is 14 residues long. Germline lookup yields CDR1 LGHDT and CDR2 YNNKEL (reference sequence). Unmatched junction bases numbered 1, after V lost 4 bases and J lost 4 bases. As handled by the study authors: Amplification of reference gene primers was used by the study to estimate nucleated cell counts. Only in-frame clones appear in the TCRdb table, and some are missing; sequencing was by immunoSEQ multiplex PCR. For V, J and clone size, that table is used; D and trimming come from the DNA. The repertoire holds about 230,000 clones, with 80% to 85% as singletons. The chain uses TRBV3-1 (or the pseudogene TRBV3-2) and TRBJ2-1; 10 bases fit TRBD2. This sequence originates from a man between 35 and 55 years old with acute or convalescent COVID-19. Source material: peripheral blood. This CDR3 is CASSPSGSYNEQFF. Here the CDR3 DNA reads TGTGCCAGCAGCCCTAGCGGGAGTTACAATGAGCAGTTCTTC.